Listed below are T cell receptor beta chains from one sample, sequenced in a study of blood T cell repertoires in COVID-19. Clones were sequenced by immunoSEQ multiplex PCR, and TCRdb holds only the in-frame ones, with some missing. The sample comprises almost 250,000 clones, more than 75% of which are singletons, and around 1.5% rests with the top ten. The sample consisted of peripheral blood. These receptor sequences come from a woman between 55 and 75 years old who had recovered from COVID-19. Both conserved end residues are part of each CDR3. The order of the fields is V gene, clone size, D gene, CDR3 length, J gene, CDR3 DNA, CDR3 protein. The D gene is left open where the match is weak. Where a row states a size, it is once, few, many or the class of an expanded clone; other rows omit it.

v_call: TRBV9; clone_size: -; d_call: -; cdr3_length: 14; j_call: TRBJ2-7; cdr3_nt: TGTGCCAGCAGTGGGGGGGCAGTCCAGTACGAGCAGTACTTC; cdr3_aa: CASSGGAVQYEQYF
v_call: TRBV19; clone_size: -; d_call: TRBD1; cdr3_length: 13; j_call: TRBJ1-5; cdr3_nt: TGTGCCATCTCTAGGGGGCCTTATCAGCCCCAGCATTTT; cdr3_aa: CAISRGPYQPQHF
v_call: TRBV19; clone_size: -; d_call: TRBD1; cdr3_length: 14; j_call: TRBJ1-4; cdr3_nt: TGTGCCAGTAGTTATCAGGGGACAGGTGAAAAACTGTTTTTT; cdr3_aa: CASSYQGTGEKLFF
v_call: TRBV19; clone_size: once; d_call: -; cdr3_length: 14; j_call: TRBJ2-6; cdr3_nt: TGTGCCAGTAGTAGGAGAGCTGGGGCCAACGTCCTGACTTTC; cdr3_aa: CASSRRAGANVLTF
v_call: TRBV18; clone_size: few; d_call: -; cdr3_length: 12; j_call: TRBJ2-5; cdr3_nt: TGTGCCAGCTCACCCAGCGCTGAGGCCCAGTACTTC; cdr3_aa: CASSPSAEAQYF
v_call: TRBV18; clone_size: -; d_call: -; cdr3_length: 13; j_call: TRBJ1-1; cdr3_nt: TGTGCCAGCTCTCAGACTCACGTAACTGAAGCTTTCTTT; cdr3_aa: CASSQTHVTEAFF
v_call: TRBV12-5; clone_size: -; d_call: -; cdr3_length: 17; j_call: TRBJ1-6; cdr3_nt: TGTGCTAGTGGTTTGGGAGGTTGGGGAGGGGATAAATCACCCCTCCACTTT; cdr3_aa: CASGLGGWGGDKSPLHF
v_call: TRBV6-6; clone_size: -; d_call: -; cdr3_length: 15; j_call: TRBJ2-2; cdr3_nt: TGTGCCAGCGACAAGCAGGGAACGAACACCGGGGAGCTGTTTTTT; cdr3_aa: CASDKQGTNTGELFF
v_call: TRBV19; clone_size: -; d_call: -; cdr3_length: 15; j_call: TRBJ1-2; cdr3_nt: TGTGCCAGTAGTAAGTGGTCGGAGTACGGCTATGGCTACACCTTC; cdr3_aa: CASSKWSEYGYGYTF
v_call: TRBV19; clone_size: -; d_call: TRBD1; cdr3_length: 14; j_call: TRBJ1-4; cdr3_nt: TGTGCCAGTAGTGACAGGGGGACTAATGAAAAACTGTTTTTT; cdr3_aa: CASSDRGTNEKLFF